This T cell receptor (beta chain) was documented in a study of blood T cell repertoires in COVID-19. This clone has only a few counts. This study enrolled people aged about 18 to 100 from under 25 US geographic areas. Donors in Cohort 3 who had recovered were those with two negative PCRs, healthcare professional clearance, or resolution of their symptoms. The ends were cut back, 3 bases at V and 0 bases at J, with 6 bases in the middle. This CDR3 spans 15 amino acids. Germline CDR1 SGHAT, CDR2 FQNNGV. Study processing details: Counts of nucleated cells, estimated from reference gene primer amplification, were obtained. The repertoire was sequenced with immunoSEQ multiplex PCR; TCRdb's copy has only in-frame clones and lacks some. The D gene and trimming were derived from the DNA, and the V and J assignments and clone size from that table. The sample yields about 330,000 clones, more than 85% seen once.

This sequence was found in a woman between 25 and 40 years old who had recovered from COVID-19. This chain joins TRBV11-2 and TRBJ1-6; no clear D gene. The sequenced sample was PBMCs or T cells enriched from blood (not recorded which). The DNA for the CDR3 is TGTGCCAGCAGCTTGAGGAGCTCCTATAATTCACCCCTCCACTTT. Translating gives CASSLRSSYNSPLHF.